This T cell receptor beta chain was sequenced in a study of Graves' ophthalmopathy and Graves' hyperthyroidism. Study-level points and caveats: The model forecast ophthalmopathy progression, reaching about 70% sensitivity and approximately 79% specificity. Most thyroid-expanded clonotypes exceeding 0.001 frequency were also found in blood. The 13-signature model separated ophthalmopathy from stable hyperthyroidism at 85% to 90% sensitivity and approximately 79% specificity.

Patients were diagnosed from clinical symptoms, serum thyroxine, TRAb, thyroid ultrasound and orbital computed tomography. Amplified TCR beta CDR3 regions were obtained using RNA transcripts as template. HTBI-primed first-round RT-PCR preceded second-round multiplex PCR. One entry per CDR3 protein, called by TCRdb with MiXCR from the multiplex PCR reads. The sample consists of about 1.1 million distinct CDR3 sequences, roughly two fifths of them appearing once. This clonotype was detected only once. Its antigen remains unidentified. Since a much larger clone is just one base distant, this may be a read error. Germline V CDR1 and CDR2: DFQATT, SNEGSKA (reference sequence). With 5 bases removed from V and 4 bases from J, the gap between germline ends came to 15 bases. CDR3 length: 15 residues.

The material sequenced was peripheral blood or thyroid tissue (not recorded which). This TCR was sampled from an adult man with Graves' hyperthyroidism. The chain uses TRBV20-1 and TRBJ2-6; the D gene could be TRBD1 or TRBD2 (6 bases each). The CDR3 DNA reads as TGCAGTGCTGCGGGACACTCGTCCGGGGCCAACGTCCTGACTTTC. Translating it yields CSAAGHSSGANVLTF.